This T cell receptor beta chain was documented in a study of tissue T cells after allogeneic stem cell transplantation. Germline CDR1 reads KGHSH; CDR2 reads LQKENI. The CDR3 is made up of 15 amino acids. Deletions cut 3 bases from V and 8 bases from J, with 19 bases between. The protocol was immunoSEQ multiplex PCR, while the TCRdb copy is restricted to in-frame clones and leaves out a portion. The profile shows approximately 8,800 clones, roughly 56% of them singletons. As regards this clone: Its target is unknown.

Study-wide points: TCR repertoires tracked anatomic similarity, regardless of disease or transplant status.

Autopsy tissues spanned esophagus to rectum, liver, skin, and lymphoid organs including spleen. This clonotype originated in a female donor at least 60 years old with lung cancer. The genes are TRBV18 and TRBJ1-2; TRBD1 is a possible D gene (5 bases). Sequencing used tissue from the jejunum, obtained at autopsy. The CDR3 loop is CASSPAQQRGYGYTF. The DNA for the CDR3 is TGTGCCAGCTCACCGGCCCAGCAAAGGGGTTACGGCTACACCTTC. The variable domain in full, with the rest retrieved from reference TRBV18 and TRBJ1-2, is NAGVMQNPRHLVRRRGQEARLRCSPMKGHSHVYWYRQLPEEGLKFMVYLQKENIIDESGMPKERFSAEFPKEGPSILRIQQVVRGDSAAYFCASSPAQQRGYGYTFGSGTRLTVV.